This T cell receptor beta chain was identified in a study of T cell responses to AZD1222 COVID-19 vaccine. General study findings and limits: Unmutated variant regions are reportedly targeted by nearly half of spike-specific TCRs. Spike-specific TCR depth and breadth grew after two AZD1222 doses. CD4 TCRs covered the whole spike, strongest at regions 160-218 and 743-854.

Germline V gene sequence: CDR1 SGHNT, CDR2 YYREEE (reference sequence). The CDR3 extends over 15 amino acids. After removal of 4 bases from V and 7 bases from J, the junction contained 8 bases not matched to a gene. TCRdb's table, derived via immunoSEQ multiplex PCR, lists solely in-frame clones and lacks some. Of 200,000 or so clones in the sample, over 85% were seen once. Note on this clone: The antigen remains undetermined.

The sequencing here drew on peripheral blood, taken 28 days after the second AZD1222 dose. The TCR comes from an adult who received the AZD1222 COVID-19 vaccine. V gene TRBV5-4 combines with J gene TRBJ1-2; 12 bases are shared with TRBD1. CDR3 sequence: CASSLGTGGAGGYTF. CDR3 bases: TGTGCCAGCAGCCTAGGGACAGGGGGCGCGGGTGGCTACACCTTC.